A single sample is the source of the 3 T cell receptor beta chains below, sequenced in a study of blood T cell repertoires in COVID-19. Data came from immunoSEQ multiplex PCR; TCRdb stores just in-frame clones and leaves some out. This table has 98,000 or so clones, 75% to 95% appearing once. Sequencing used peripheral blood. The source of these receptors is a human donor in a cohort sampled during active COVID-19.

The chain joins TRBV2 to TRBJ2-3; TRBD1 agrees at 7 bases. The trim removed 7 bases at V and 2 bases at J, leaving 12 bases unmatched. CDR1 is SNHLY and CDR2 is FYNNEI in the germline V gene. The CDR3 runs to 16 residues. CDR3 amino acids: CASTPLTGRNTDTQYF. CDR3 DNA: TGTGCCAGCACCCCATTGACAGGGCGTAACACAGATACGCAGTATTTT.

This clone was detected only once. The chain carries TRBV18 and TRBJ1-3; D is undetermined. This CDR3 is 15 amino acids long. Between the trimmed V and J ends, which lost 2 bases and 0 bases, there was a span of 8 bases. The germline gives CDR1 KGHSH, CDR2 LQKENI. CDR3 nucleotides: TGTGCCAGCTCACCAGTGGCGGGCTCTGGAAACACCATATATTTT. Translating it yields CASSPVAGSGNTIYF.

CDR3 sequence reads: CASRPLGAGGGNEQFF. As DNA, the CDR3 is TGTGCCAGCAGGCCCTTGGGGGCGGGAGGTGGGAATGAGCAGTTCTTC. The chain combines TRBV7-9 with TRBJ2-1; the match to TRBD2 covers 8 bases. Germline V gene data show CDR1 as SEHNR and CDR2 as FQNEAQ (reference sequence). Losses at the gene ends were 6 bases for V and 7 bases for J; bases not matched to a gene: 14. The CDR3 is made up of 16 amino acids.